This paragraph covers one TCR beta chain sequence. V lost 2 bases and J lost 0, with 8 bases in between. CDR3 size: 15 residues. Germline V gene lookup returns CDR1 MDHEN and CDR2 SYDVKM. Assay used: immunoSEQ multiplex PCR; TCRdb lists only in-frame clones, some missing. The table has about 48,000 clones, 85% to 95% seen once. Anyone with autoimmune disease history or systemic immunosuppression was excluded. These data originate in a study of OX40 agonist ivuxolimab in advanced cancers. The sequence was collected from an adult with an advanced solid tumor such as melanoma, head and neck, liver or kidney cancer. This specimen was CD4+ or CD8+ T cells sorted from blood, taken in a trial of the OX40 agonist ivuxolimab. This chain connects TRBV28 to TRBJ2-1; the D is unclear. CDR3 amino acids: CASSLVGSSYNEQFF. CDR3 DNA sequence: TGTGCCAGCAGTTTAGTGGGAAGCTCCTACAATGAGCAGTTCTTC.